Given below is one T cell receptor beta chain in context. What it binds is not known. The CDR3 is 16 amino acids. The V gene lost 0 bases and the J gene lost 4 bases, with 12 bases spanning the gap. CDR1 is PRHDT, CDR2 FYEKMQ, per germline (reference sequence). These data come from a study of cytomegalovirus exposure and HLA in healthy donors. Vbeta (60) and Jbeta (13) primers were used in the PCR. Using immunoSEQ multiplex PCR, the repertoire was profiled, and TCRdb retains in-frame clones only, with some absent. This table holds approximately 180,000 clones, around 80% found once. Regarding the study as a whole: While the bulk of TCR sequences proved rare, some public TCRs turned up in many donors. A missense DCLRE1C variant was associated with V- and J-gene trimming of TCR beta chains in a later analysis, and an independent cohort replicated the association. Researchers reported that a few CMV-associated chains were confirmed in vitro as CMV antigen-specific.

The sample consisted of PBMCs. This TCR derives from a woman aged 50 to 65 in good health and CMV-seropositive. The rearrangement links TRBV13 to TRBJ2-2; D may be TRBD2 (5 bases). The CDR3 DNA reads TGTGCCAGCAGCTTAGGGGACTCCCGACCCACCGGGGAGCTGTTTTTT. This sequence encodes CASSLGDSRPTGELFF.